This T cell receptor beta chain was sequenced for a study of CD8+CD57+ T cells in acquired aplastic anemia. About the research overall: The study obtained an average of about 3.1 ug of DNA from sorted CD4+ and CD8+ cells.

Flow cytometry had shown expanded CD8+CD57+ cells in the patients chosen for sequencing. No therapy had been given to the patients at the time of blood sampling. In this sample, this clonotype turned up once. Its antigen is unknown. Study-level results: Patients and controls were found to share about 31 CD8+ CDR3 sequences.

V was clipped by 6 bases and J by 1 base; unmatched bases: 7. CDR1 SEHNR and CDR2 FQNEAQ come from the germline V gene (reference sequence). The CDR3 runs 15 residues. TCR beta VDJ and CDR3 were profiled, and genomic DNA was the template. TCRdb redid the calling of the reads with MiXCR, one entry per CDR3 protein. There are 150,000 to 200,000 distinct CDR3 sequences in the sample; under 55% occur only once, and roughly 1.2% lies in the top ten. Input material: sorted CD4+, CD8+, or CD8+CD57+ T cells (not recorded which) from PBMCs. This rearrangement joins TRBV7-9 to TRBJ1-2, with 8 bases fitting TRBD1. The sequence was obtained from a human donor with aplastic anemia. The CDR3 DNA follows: TGTGCCAGCAGTCCTAGGACAGGGATTAACTATGGCTACACCTTC. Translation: CASSPRTGINYGYTF.